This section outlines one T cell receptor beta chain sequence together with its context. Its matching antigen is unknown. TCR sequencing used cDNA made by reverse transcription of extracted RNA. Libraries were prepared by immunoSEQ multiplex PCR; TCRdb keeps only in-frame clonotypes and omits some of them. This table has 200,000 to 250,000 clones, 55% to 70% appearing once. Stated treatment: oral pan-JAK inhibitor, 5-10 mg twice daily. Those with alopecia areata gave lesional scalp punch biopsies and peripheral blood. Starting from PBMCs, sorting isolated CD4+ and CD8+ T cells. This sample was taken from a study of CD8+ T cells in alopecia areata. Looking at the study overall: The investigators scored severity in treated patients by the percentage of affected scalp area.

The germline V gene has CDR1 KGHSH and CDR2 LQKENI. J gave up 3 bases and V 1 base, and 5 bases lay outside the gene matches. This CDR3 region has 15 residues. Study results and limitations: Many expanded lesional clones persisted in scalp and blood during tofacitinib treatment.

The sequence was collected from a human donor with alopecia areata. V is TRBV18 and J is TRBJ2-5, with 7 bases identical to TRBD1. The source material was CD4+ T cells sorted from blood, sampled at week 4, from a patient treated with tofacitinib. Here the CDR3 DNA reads TGTGCCAGCTCACCACGGCAGACAGGGAAAGAGACCCAGTACTTC. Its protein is CASSPRQTGKETQYF.